This T cell receptor (beta chain) was recovered during a study of T cell changes during pregnancy in multiple sclerosis (dated by TCRdb to the late 2010s). A note on the overall study: In women with multiple sclerosis, the researchers looked at how the T cell repertoire shifted as pregnancy progressed.

A note on this clone: Its binding antigen is unknown. No much larger clonotype is one base removed from it; base qualities were not supplied.

Library preparation employed the immunoSEQ multiplex PCR assay. The table was pulled from immuneACCESS by TCRdb, which kept in-frame rearrangements only. Such tables lose some clones; where checked, under half of the loss comes from unresolved V genes, and the rest has no known cause. This sample holds some 23,000 clones; around 86% were observed only once. The ten largest make up about 13% of the sample. CDR1 MNHNS and CDR2 SASEGT are derived from the germline V gene. Its CDR3 holds 14 amino acids, cysteine through phenylalanine. Only the CDR3 region is kept as DNA, spanning 42 bases read in frame from base 1. V was cut back by 2 bases and J by 5 bases, leaving a gap of 7 bases between them.

This sequence originates from a female donor in good health, enrolled as a control in a pregnancy study. The V and J segments used are TRBV6-1 and TRBJ1-6; no D gene call is confident. This specimen was CD8+ T cells from peripheral blood mononuclear cells, taken in the first trimester of pregnancy. The DNA is as follows: TGTGCCAGCAGTGAACCCGGGGATAATTCACCCCTCCACTTT. This codes for CASSEPGDNSPLHF.